These 5 T cell receptor beta chains originate from one sample sequenced in a study of brain T cells in children with intractable seizures (dated by TCRdb to about 2021). The library relied on the immunoSEQ multiplex PCR assay. Not all clones reach the TCRdb copy of this immuneACCESS table, which keeps in-frame sequences only. Checked studies attribute under half of the gap to unresolved V genes and leave the rest unexplained. This sample holds about 340,000 clones; about 93% were observed only once. Of the sample, 5% to 7% is held by the ten largest clones. Reading the label with the study, this specimen's time point is: blood from clinic visit 5 months post-surgery; TSC patient then seizure free. The specimen was peripheral blood, collected 4 to 6 months after surgery. These receptors were collected from a boy younger than two with tuberous sclerosis and intractable seizures.

The rearrangement uses TRBV5-1 and TRBJ2-7; 8 nucleotides align to TRBD2. After removal of 0 bases from V and 4 bases from J, the junction contained 3 bases not matched to a gene. The CDR3 runs 14 residues. The germline gives CDR1 SGHRS, CDR2 YFSETQ. The CDR3 DNA sequence: TGCGCCAGCAGCTTGGAAGCGGGGGCTTACGAGCAGTACTTC. Its protein product is CASSLEAGAYEQYF.

The V gene is TRBV24-1, the J gene TRBJ2-1, with 13 positions matching TRBD2. The CDR3 extends over 15 amino acids. The germline CDR1 and CDR2 sequences are KGHDR and SFDVKD. After removal of 9 bases from V and 8 bases from J, the junction contained 9 bases not matched to a gene. The CDR3 bases are TGTGCCACCGCCGAACTAGCGGGAGGGCCGGATGAGCAGTTCTTC. It yields the protein CATAELAGGPDEQFF.

J is TRBJ2-7 and V is TRBV2; 11 bases map to TRBD2. From germline, CDR1 is SNHLY and CDR2 FYNNEI. With V trimmed by 1 base and J by 9 bases, 2 bases remained unmatched. This CDR3 has 13 residues. The DNA for the CDR3 is TGTGCCAGCAGTGAAGGGACTAGCGGGCGGCAGTACTTC. This gives the protein CASSEGTSGRQYF.

The gene calls are TRBV14 and TRBJ1-1; possibly TRBD1 for D (5 bases). With 2 bases removed from V and 7 bases from J, the gap between germline ends came to 17 bases. The CDR3 sequence is 15 residues long. CDR1 SGHDN and CDR2 FVKESK come from the germline V gene. The CDR3 coding sequence is TGTGCCAGCAGCCAAACGATCGGGGGGGTTGGTGAAGCTTTCTTT. Amino acid sequence: CASSQTIGGVGEAFF.

This chain connects TRBV10-2 to TRBJ2-3; D may be TRBD1 (5 bases). The germline gives CDR1 WSHSY, CDR2 SAAADI. This CDR3 comprises 16 residues. The V end was cut by 6 bases, the J end by 2 bases, with 18 bases between. As DNA, the CDR3 is TGCGCCAGCAGCGAGGCCGAAGGGGCTATCACAGATACGCAGTATTTT. This sequence encodes CASSEAEGAITDTQYF.